Below are 21 T cell receptor beta chains sequenced from a single sample in a study of siplizumab effects on memory and regulatory T cells. Sequencing was performed with immunoSEQ multiplex PCR; in TCRdb, only in-frame clones are kept and a portion is missing. Of more than 85,000 clones in the sample, 94% are singletons; the top ten hold roughly 0.6%. Material for sequencing was Tregs sorted from blood. The receptors were gathered from a human donor in good health.

This chain uses TRBV7-9 with TRBJ2-5, with 9 bases identical to TRBD2. CDR3 length: 16 amino acids. V lost 4 bases, J lost 1 base, and 7 bases stayed unmatched. CDR1 is SEHNR and CDR2 is FQNEAQ in the germline V gene (reference sequence). Here the CDR3 reads CASSSRVAGAQETQYF. The CDR3 nucleotides are TGTGCCAGCAGCTCGAGGGTAGCGGGAGCCCAAGAGACCCAGTACTTC.

V and J are TRBV6-5 and TRBJ2-5; TRBD2 might be the D (5 bases). This CDR3 has 14 amino acids. The V end lost 2 bases, the J end lost 2 bases, and 9 bases lay between the germline ends. Germline-derived CDR1 and CDR2 are MNHEY and SVGAGI. For the CDR3, the DNA is TGTGCCAGCAGTTACACGGACTCGCAAGAGACCCAGTACTTC. Its translation is CASSYTDSQETQYF.

V gene TRBV9 combines with J gene TRBJ2-3; possible D gene TRBD2, 5 bases. The CDR3 spans 16 residues. V lost 3 bases to trimming and J lost 2 bases, with 16 bases between them. Germline CDR1 SGDLS, CDR2 YYNGEE. The CDR3 reads CASSGGVRGFTDTQYF. DNA for the CDR3: TGTGCCAGCAGCGGTGGGGTCCGGGGATTCACAGATACGCAGTATTTT.

This clone was recorded a few times. This chain links TRBV6-1 with TRBJ1-5; unclear D gene. Germline V gives CDR1 MNHNS, CDR2 SASEGT. The CDR3 contains 15 residues. V lost 0 bases, J lost 4 bases, and 10 bases lay in between. CDR3 loop: CASSEALTANQPQHF. The CDR3 DNA follows: TGTGCCAGCAGTGAAGCCCTAACAGCGAATCAGCCCCAGCATTTT.

This clone appeared a single time. The J gene is TRBJ2-3, the V gene TRBV19, with 8 bases fitting TRBD2. CDR3 size: 16 residues. The trim removed 2 bases at V and 0 bases at J, leaving 4 bases unmatched. Looked up from germline, CDR1 is LNHDA and CDR2 is SQIVND (reference sequence). CDR3 nucleotides: TGTGCCAGTAGTATAACAGCGGGAGACAGCACAGATACGCAGTATTTT. It specifies CASSITAGDSTDTQYF.

This chain uses TRBV10-3 with TRBJ1-1, with D possibly TRBD1 on 6 matching bases. Germline V lookup: CDR1 ENHRY, CDR2 SYGVKD. The V gene lost 4 bases and the J gene lost 5 bases, with 20 bases spanning the gap. The CDR3 runs to 16 residues. CDR3 in amino acids: CAISGNRQGWGTEAFF. The CDR3 DNA reads as TGTGCCATCAGTGGGAACCGGCAGGGGTGGGGGACTGAAGCTTTCTTT.

The rearrangement uses TRBV25-1 and TRBJ2-7; D not resolved. This CDR3 comprises 11 residues. The V and J ends lost 7 bases and 6 bases respectively, with 10 bases between them. Germline values: CDR1 MGHDK, CDR2 SYGVNS. The CDR3 DNA is TGTGCCAGCATCAATCTGGGCGAGCAGTACTTC. It specifies CASINLGEQYF.

The chain combines TRBV5-1 with TRBJ2-7, with D perhaps matching TRBD2 (5 bases). This CDR3 spans 14 amino acids. Trimming took off 0 bases at V and 1 base at J, with 8 bases between the two ends. Germline-derived CDR1 and CDR2 are SGHRS and YFSETQ. As DNA, the CDR3 is TGCGCCAGCAGCTTGGGAGGGCGATCCTACGAGCAGTACTTC. Translated, it gives CASSLGGRSYEQYF.

The chain recombines TRBV30 with TRBJ1-4; D uncertain. This CDR3 spans 15 amino acids. CDR1 and CDR2 (germline): GTSNPN, SVGIG (reference sequence). Trimming shortened V by 3 bases and J by 0 bases, and 11 bases separated the two germline ends. The CDR3 here is CAWSRRRATNEKLFF. Here the CDR3 DNA reads TGTGCCTGGAGCCGACGAAGAGCAACTAATGAAAAACTGTTTTTT.

This clone showed up just once. The chain links TRBV10-3 to TRBJ2-1; TRBD1 aligns across 12 bases. CDR3 length equals 16 residues. Germline assignment: CDR1 ENHRY and CDR2 SYGVKD. J gave up 6 bases and V 2 bases, and 5 bases lay outside the gene matches. The CDR3 loop reads CAISEGGQGARNEQFF. The CDR3 DNA reads as TGTGCCATCAGTGAGGGGGGACAGGGGGCGCGCAATGAGCAGTTCTTC.

The rearrangement links TRBV19 to TRBJ2-7, with TRBD2 identical over 8 bases. The V and J ends lost 1 base and 0 bases, in that order; junction bases with no gene match: 2. The CDR3 runs 15 residues. Germline CDR1 LNHDA, CDR2 SQIVND (reference sequence). The CDR3 loop is CASSIGGRPSYEQYF. The CDR3 nucleotides read TGTGCCAGTAGTATAGGCGGGAGGCCCTCCTACGAGCAGTACTTC.

The chain links TRBV27 to TRBJ2-7; D not certain. Trimming pared 5 bases from V and 4 bases from J, leaving 24 bases between. Germline V gene lookup returns CDR1 MNHEY and CDR2 SMNVEV (reference sequence). CDR3 size: 17 residues. CDR3 protein: CASSPLRFSPVKYEQYF. As DNA, the CDR3 is TGTGCCAGCAGTCCCTTGAGGTTTTCCCCTGTGAAATACGAGCAGTACTTC.

The chain joins TRBV5-6 to TRBJ2-1; 11 bases agree with TRBD2. Germline CDR1 and CDR2: SGHDT and YYEEEE. There are 16 residues in the CDR3. V lost 0 bases, J lost 5 bases, and 4 bases stayed unmatched. The CDR3 sequence is CASSLARLAGNNEQFF. CDR3 sequence (DNA): TGTGCCAGCAGCTTGGCTCGACTAGCGGGAAACAATGAGCAGTTCTTC.

The J gene is TRBJ2-7, the V gene TRBV10-2; 10 nucleotides line up with TRBD1. V lost 6 bases and J lost 4; bases outside the gene matches: 9. The length of the CDR3 is 15 residues. Germline V gene data show CDR1 as WSHSY and CDR2 as SAAADI. CDR3 in DNA: TGCGCCAGCAGCGGACAGGGGGGCTTTTTTTACGAGCAGTACTTC. Its protein product is CASSGQGGFFYEQYF.

This clone was seen once. The chain recombines TRBV18 with TRBJ1-1; D is possibly TRBD1 (6 bases). Per the germline V gene, CDR1 is KGHSH and CDR2 is LQKENI. This CDR3 has 14 residues. V lost 8 bases, J lost 4 bases, and 17 bases lay in between. This CDR3 reads CASTPARGSTEAFF. The CDR3 region has the DNA TGTGCCAGCACCCCGGCTAGGGGGAGCACTGAAGCTTTCTTT.

V usage is TRBV11-2 and J usage is TRBJ2-3; the D gene is possibly TRBD1 (7 bases). Trimming left V 5 bases short and J 3 bases short, with 18 bases between. The CDR3 runs 16 residues. Germline V gives CDR1 SGHAT, CDR2 FQNNGV. CDR3 coding DNA: TGTGCCAGCAGCCCCTTCCCAGGGGGAGGTACAGATACGCAGTATTTT. Translating it yields CASSPFPGGGTDTQYF.

This chain joins TRBV10-3 and TRBJ2-7, with 7 positions matching TRBD2. The CDR3 has 14 amino acids. Trimming cost V 4 bases and J 0 bases; bases outside gene matches: 3. Germline V lookup: CDR1 ENHRY, CDR2 SYGVKD. The CDR3, as DNA: TGTGCCATCAGTGGGGCGGGAGACTCCTACGAGCAGTACTTC. Protein product: CAISGAGDSYEQYF.

The chain has TRBV10-1 and TRBJ2-1; D ambiguous. CDR3 length: 13 amino acids. The germline V and J ends were trimmed by 3 bases and 8 bases, with 11 bases remaining between them. The germline V gene has CDR1 WNHNN and CDR2 SYGVQD (reference sequence). For the CDR3, the DNA is TGCGCCAGCAGTGAAAGGCCAGGCGATGAGCAGTTCTTC. Translation gives CASSERPGDEQFF.

This sequence joins TRBV5-1 and TRBJ2-1; 12 positions match TRBD2. CDR3 length equals 12 residues. Per the germline V gene, CDR1 is SGHRS and CDR2 is YFSETQ. V was clipped by 2 bases and J by 13 bases; unmatched bases: 1. The CDR3 protein is CASSLLAGGQFF. CDR3 bases: TGCGCCAGCAGCTTACTAGCGGGGGGACAGTTCTTC.

The chain joins TRBV11-3 to TRBJ2-7; possibly TRBD1 for D (5 bases). Germline CDR1 and CDR2: SGHNT and YENEEA. The CDR3 length is 13 residues. V shed 3 bases and J shed 2 bases, with 8 bases lying between them. CDR3 sequence reads: CASSFQGTYEQYF. The DNA for the CDR3 is TGTGCCAGCAGCTTCCAGGGCACCTACGAGCAGTACTTC.

The gene calls are TRBV28 and TRBJ1-6, with TRBD1 matching 8 bases. J lost 8 bases, V lost 4 bases, and 10 bases had no gene match. This CDR3 has 16 residues. Germline V CDR1 and CDR2: MDHEN, SYDVKM. CDR3 amino acids: CASSSQIGQGYSPLHF. In nucleotides, the CDR3 is TGTGCCAGCAGTTCTCAGATCGGACAGGGATATTCACCCCTCCACTTT.